A selection of T cell receptor beta chains follows, all from one sample in a study of blood T cells in healthy people across ages. TCRdb reanalysed the 5' RACE reads using MiXCR and keeps one entry per CDR3 protein. Counted here are some 640,000 distinct CDR3 sequences, about 30% occurring once; the ten biggest clones make up 15% to 17%. Sequencing was carried out using blood. Every receptor here comes from a woman at least 80 years old in good health. Each CDR3 is given with its conserved first and last residue. Fields, in order: D gene, V gene, J gene, clone size, CDR3 protein, CDR3 DNA. A D gene is named only where the DNA matches it firmly. Where a row states a size, it is once, few, many or the class of an expanded clone; other rows omit it.

D gene: TRBD1
V gene: TRBV7-6
J gene: TRBJ2-7
clone size: many
CDR3 protein: CASSGTEYEQYF
CDR3 DNA: TGTGCCAGCAGCGGGACAGAATACGAGCAGTACTTC

D gene: TRBD1
V gene: TRBV5-8
J gene: TRBJ2-3
clone size: few
CDR3 protein: CASSPWGQGVTDTQYF
CDR3 DNA: TGTGCCAGCAGCCCGTGGGGACAGGGTGTCACAGATACGCAGTATTTT

D gene: TRBD2
V gene: TRBV3-1
J gene: TRBJ2-5
clone size: -
CDR3 protein: CAGSSRGVRQETQYF
CDR3 DNA: TGTGCCGGCAGCTCGCGGGGGGTCCGACAAGAGACCCAGTACTTC

D gene: -
V gene: TRBV5-5
J gene: TRBJ2-4
clone size: many
CDR3 protein: CASSPDPDKLAKNIQYF
CDR3 DNA: TGTGCCAGCAGCCCCGACCCCGACAAGTTAGCCAAAAACATTCAGTACTTC

D gene: -
V gene: TRBV20-1
J gene: TRBJ2-5
clone size: -
CDR3 protein: CSAEGRTPGTQYF
CDR3 DNA: TGCAGTGCTGAGGGACGCACCCCAGGGACCCAGTACTTC

D gene: TRBD1
V gene: TRBV6-2/TRBV6-3
J gene: TRBJ1-5
clone size: many
CDR3 protein: CASSLPGQGINQPQHF
CDR3 DNA: TGTGCCAGCAGTTTACCGGGACAGGGTATTAATCAGCCCCAGCATTTT

D gene: -
V gene: TRBV12-3/TRBV12-4
J gene: TRBJ1-3
clone size: -
CDR3 protein: CASSLDRDSGNTIYF
CDR3 DNA: TGTGCCAGCAGTTTAGACCGAGACTCTGGAAACACCATATATTTT

D gene: TRBD2
V gene: TRBV6-1
J gene: TRBJ2-5
clone size: many
CDR3 protein: CASSRTSGTSGQETQYF
CDR3 DNA: TGTGCCAGCAGTCGAACTTCGGGGACTAGCGGCCAAGAGACCCAGTACTTC

D gene: -
V gene: TRBV5-1
J gene: TRBJ1-4
clone size: many
CDR3 protein: CASSETGNEKLFF
CDR3 DNA: TGCGCCAGCAGCGAAACAGGGAATGAAAAACTGTTTTTT

D gene: -
V gene: TRBV20-1
J gene: TRBJ2-3
clone size: many
CDR3 protein: CSARQTVSTDTQYF
CDR3 DNA: TGCAGTGCTCGACAGACCGTGAGCACAGATACGCAGTATTTT

D gene: -
V gene: TRBV3-1
J gene: TRBJ2-1
clone size: many
CDR3 protein: CASSQGGGYNEQFF
CDR3 DNA: TGTGCCAGCAGCCAGGGGGGCGGGTACAATGAGCAGTTCTTC

D gene: TRBD1
V gene: TRBV29-1
J gene: TRBJ2-3
clone size: many
CDR3 protein: CSADRGQSTDTQYF
CDR3 DNA: TGCAGTGCGGACAGGGGCCAAAGCACAGATACGCAGTATTTT

D gene: TRBD2
V gene: TRBV20-1
J gene: TRBJ2-7
clone size: -
CDR3 protein: CSASGGVVYEQYF
CDR3 DNA: TGCAGTGCTAGTGGGGGGGTAGTTTACGAGCAGTACTTC

D gene: -
V gene: TRBV7-2
J gene: TRBJ2-3
clone size: -
CDR3 protein: CASSPTRAYLLTDTQYF
CDR3 DNA: TGTGCCAGCAGCCCGACGCGCGCCTACCTACTAACAGATACGCAGTATTTT